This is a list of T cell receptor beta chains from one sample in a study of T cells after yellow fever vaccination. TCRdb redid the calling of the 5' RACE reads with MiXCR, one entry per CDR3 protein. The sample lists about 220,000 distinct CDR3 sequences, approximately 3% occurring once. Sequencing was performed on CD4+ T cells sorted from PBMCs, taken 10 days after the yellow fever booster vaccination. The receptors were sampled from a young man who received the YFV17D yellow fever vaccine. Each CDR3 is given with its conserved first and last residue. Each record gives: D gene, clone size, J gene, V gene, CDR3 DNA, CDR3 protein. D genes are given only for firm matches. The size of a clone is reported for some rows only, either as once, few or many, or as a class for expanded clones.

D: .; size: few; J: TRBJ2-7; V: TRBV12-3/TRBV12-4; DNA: TGTGCCAGCACCCCGGAGGGCCTACGGTACGAGCAGTACTTC; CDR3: CASTPEGLRYEQYF
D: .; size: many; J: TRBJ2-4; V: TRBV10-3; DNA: TGTGCCATCGGAATGGCCAAAAACATTCAGTACTTC; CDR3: CAIGMAKNIQYF
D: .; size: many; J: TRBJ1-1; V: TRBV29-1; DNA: TGCAGCGCCCACGAGAACACTGAAGCTTTCTTT; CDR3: CSAHENTEAFF
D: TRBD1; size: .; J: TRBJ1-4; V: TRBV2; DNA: TGTGCCAGCGGTCCATCGGGACAGTCTTCTGAAAAACTGTTTTTT; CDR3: CASGPSGQSSEKLFF
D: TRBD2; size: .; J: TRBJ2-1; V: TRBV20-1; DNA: TGCAGTGCTCCGCGGAGTAGCGGGATCAATGAGCAGTTCTTC; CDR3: CSAPRSSGINEQFF
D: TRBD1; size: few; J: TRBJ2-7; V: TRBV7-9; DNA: TGTGCCAGCAGCTTGGGGACAGGGGAAATGGGGCAGTACTTC; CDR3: CASSLGTGEMGQYF
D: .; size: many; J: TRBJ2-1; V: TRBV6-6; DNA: TGTGCCAGCTCCGATCGGGGGGCCTCCTACAATGAGCAGTTCTTC; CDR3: CASSDRGASYNEQFF
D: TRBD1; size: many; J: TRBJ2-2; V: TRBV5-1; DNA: TGCGCCAGCAGCTTGGCCGGGACAGTGAACACCGGGGAGCTGTTTTTT; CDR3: CASSLAGTVNTGELFF
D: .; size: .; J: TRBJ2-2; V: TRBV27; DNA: TGTGCCAGCAGTCCGAGGAGCTCCCGGGGCACCGGGGAGCTGTTTTTT; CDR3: CASSPRSSRGTGELFF
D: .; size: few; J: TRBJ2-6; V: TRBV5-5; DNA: TGTGCCAGCAGCTCAAGGCAGTCCAGCTCTGGGGCCAACGTCCTGACTTTC; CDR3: CASSSRQSSSGANVLTF
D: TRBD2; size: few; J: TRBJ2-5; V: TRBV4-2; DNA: TGTGCCAGCAGCCAAAATGGACTAGTAGGAGAGACCCAGTACTTC; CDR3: CASSQNGLVGETQYF
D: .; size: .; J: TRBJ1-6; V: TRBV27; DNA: TGTGCCAGCGGGACCAGACGATGGGATTCACCCCTCCACTTT; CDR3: CASGTRRWDSPLHF
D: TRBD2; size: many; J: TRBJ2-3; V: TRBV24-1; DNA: TGTGCCACCAGCGCTAGCGGAGATACGCAGTATTTT; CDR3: CATSASGDTQYF
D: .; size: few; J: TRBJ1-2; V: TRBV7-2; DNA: TGTGCCAGCAGCTTAGTACGTGGGGCTGATGGCTACACCTTC; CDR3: CASSLVRGADGYTF
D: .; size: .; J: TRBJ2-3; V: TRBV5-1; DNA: TGCGCCAGCAGCAGGGACCTCTTAACAGATACGCAGTATTTT; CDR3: CASSRDLLTDTQYF
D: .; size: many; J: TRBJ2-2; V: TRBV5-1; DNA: TGCGCCAGCAGCTTATTGGGGTCGAGCACCGGGGAGCTGTTTTTT; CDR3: CASSLLGSSTGELFF
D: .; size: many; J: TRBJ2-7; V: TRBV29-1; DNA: TGCAGCGTTCGGGGACTCTCCTACGAGCAGTACTTC; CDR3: CSVRGLSYEQYF
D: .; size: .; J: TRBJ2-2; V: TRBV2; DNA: TGTGCCAGCGGCGACACCGGGGAGCTGTTTTTT; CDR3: CASGDTGELFF
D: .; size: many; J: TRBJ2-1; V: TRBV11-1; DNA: TGTGCCAGCAGCTTAGAAGACTGGTACAATGAGCAGTTCTTC; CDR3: CASSLEDWYNEQFF
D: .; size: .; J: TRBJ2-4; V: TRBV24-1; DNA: TGTGCCACCAGGGTGGGGATCTCGGGCTCGAAAGCCAAAAACATTCAGTACTTC; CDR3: CATRVGISGSKAKNIQYF
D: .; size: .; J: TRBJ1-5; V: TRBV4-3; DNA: TGCGCCAGCAGCCAAGATCGGGGAGTCCAGCAGCCCCAGCATTTT; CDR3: CASSQDRGVQQPQHF
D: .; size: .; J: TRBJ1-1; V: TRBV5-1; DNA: TGCGCCAGCAGCCCGTCGGACGGCACTGAAGCTTTCTTT; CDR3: CASSPSDGTEAFF
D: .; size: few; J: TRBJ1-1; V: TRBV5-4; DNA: TGTGCCAGCAGCCGGATGACAGGCGGGAACACTGAAGCTTTCTTT; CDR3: CASSRMTGGNTEAFF
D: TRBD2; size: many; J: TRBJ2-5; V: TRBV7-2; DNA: TGTGCCAGCAGCCCGCAGCGGGGACAAGAGACCCAGTACTTC; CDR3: CASSPQRGQETQYF
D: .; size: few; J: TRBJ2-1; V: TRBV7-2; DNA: TGTGCCAGCAGCGCTAGACTCTCGACAGATTCCTACAATGAGCAGTTCTTC; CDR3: CASSARLSTDSYNEQFF
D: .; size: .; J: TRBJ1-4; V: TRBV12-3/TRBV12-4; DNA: TGTGCCAGCAGTCCATCAGGGCGCGTTGAAAAACTGTTTTTT; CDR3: CASSPSGRVEKLFF
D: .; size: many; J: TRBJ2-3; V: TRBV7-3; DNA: TGTGCCAGCAGCTTACCAGGGAGAGATACGCAGTATTTT; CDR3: CASSLPGRDTQYF
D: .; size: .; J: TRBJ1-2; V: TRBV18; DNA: TGTGCCAGCTCATCGGATGAAAGTACGGGCTACACCTTC; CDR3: CASSSDESTGYTF
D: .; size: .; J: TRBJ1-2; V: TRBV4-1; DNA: TGCGCCAGCAGCCCGGACCCTGGGACCTATGGCTACACCTTC; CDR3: CASSPDPGTYGYTF
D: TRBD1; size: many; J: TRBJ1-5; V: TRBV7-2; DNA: TGTGCCAGCAGCCCCAGACAGGGGACGGATCAGCCCCAGCATTTT; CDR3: CASSPRQGTDQPQHF
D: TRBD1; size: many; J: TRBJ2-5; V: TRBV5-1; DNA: TGCGCCAGCAGCGACCGGGACAGCAAAGAGACCCAGTACTTC; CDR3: CASSDRDSKETQYF
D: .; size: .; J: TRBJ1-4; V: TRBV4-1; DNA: TGCGCCAGCAGGCATTGGGGGCAAGCTAATGAAAAACTGTTTTTT; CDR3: CASRHWGQANEKLFF
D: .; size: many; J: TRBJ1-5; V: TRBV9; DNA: TGTGCCAGCAGCGTAGGGGAAGGGGGATATCAGCCCCAGCATTTT; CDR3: CASSVGEGGYQPQHF
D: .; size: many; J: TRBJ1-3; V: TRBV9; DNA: TGTGCCAGCAGCCCCCGACAGGATTCTGGAAACACCATATATTTT; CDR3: CASSPRQDSGNTIYF
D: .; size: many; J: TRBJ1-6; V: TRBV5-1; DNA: TGCGCCAGCAGCCCGGACGGGCCGTTGAATTCACCCCTCCACTTT; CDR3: CASSPDGPLNSPLHF
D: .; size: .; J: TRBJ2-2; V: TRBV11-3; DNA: TGTGCCAGCAAGAGACCGGACACCGGGGAGCTGTTTTTT; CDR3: CASKRPDTGELFF
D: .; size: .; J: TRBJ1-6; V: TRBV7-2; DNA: TGTGCCAGTGGGCTTCGTAATTCACCCCTCCACTTT; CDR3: CASGLRNSPLHF
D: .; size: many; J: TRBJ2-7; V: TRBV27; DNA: TGTGCCAGCAGTTCCGCGTCCTACGAGCAGTACTTC; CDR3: CASSSASYEQYF
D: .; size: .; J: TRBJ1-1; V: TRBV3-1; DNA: TGTGCCAGCAGCCAATTCGGGGGCAGCTATACTGAAGCTTTCTTT; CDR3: CASSQFGGSYTEAFF
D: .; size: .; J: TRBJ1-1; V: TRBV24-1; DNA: TGTGCCACCAGTGAAGTCTGGGGGAAAGCTTTCTTT; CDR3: CATSEVWGKAFF
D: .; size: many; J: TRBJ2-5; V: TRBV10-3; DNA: TGTGCCATCAGTGAGGGGGCCGGCGAGACCCAGTACTTC; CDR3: CAISEGAGETQYF
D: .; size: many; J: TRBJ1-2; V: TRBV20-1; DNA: TGCAGTGCTAGAGATCGGACAGTCTATGGCTACACCTTC; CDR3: CSARDRTVYGYTF
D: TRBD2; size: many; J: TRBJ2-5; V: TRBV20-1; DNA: TGCAGTGCGAGGGCTTCAGGTGCGGGGGGAGCAGAGACCCAGTACTTC; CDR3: CSARASGAGGAETQYF
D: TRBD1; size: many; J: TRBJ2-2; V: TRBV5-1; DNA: TGCGCCAGCAGCTTGGACCTCGACAGGGAAATAAACACCGGGGAGCTGTTTTTT; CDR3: CASSLDLDREINTGELFF
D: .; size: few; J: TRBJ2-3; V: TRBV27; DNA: TGTGCCAGCAGTTGGCAGGGAATGAGAACAGATACGCAGTATTTT; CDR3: CASSWQGMRTDTQYF
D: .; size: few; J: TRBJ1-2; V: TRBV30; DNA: TGTGCCTGGAGTCGGGGGCGGTATGGCTACACCTTC; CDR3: CAWSRGRYGYTF